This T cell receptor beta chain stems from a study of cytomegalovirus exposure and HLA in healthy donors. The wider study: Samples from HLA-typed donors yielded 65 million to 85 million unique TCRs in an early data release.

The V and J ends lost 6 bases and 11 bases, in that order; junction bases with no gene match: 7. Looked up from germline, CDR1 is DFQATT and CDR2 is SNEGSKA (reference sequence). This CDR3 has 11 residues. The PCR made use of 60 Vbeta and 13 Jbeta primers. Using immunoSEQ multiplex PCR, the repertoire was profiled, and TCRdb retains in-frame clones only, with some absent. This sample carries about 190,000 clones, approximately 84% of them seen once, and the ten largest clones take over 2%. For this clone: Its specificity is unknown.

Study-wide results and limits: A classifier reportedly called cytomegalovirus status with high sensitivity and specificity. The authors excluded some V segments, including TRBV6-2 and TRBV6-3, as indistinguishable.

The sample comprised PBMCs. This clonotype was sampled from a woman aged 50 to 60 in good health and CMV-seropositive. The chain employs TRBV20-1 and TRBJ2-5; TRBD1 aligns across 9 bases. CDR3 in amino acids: CSAWDREVQYF. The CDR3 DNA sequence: TGCAGTGCCTGGGACAGGGAGGTTCAGTACTTC.